This TCR beta chain came from a study of vaccination and CD4 T cells after COVID-19. In the study overall: Overlapping spike peptides served as the stimulus for the cells. These peptides came from SARS-CoV-2 and from the common cold coronaviruses HCoV-NL63, HCoV-OC43 and HCoV-229E.

Treatment indicated: approximately 11-day PBMC culture with coronavirus spike peptide pools or control peptides (ViraFEST assay). ViraFEST expanded antigen-specific T cells with peptide pools, then sequenced TCRs. The authors cultured about 2 million PBMCs per well with 9 to 10 IU/ml IL-2 and about 9.4 ug/ml peptide pools. Comment on this clonotype: The antigen remains undetermined.

Per the germline V gene, CDR1 is SGHTA and CDR2 is FQGNSA. The CDR3 is 16 amino acids. V was shortened by 1 base and J by 5 bases, with 15 bases between the two germline ends. The study sequenced cultured CD4+ T cell DNA using the Oncomine TCR Beta short-read assay. Each CDR3 protein is one row after TCRdb ran MiXCR on the PCR reads. The sample records a few thousand distinct CDR3 sequences, around 26% being singletons. The V gene is TRBV7-2, the J gene TRBJ2-1; D might be TRBD1 or TRBD2, each matching 6 bases. This receptor was obtained from a human donor who had recovered from COVID-19. This specimen consisted of CD4+ T cells from blood, cultured in vitro, obtained after SARS-CoV-2 vaccination. DNA for the CDR3: TGTGCCAGCAGCTTAGTCACCGGGGGCTTACACAATGAGCAGTTCTTC. Protein: CASSLVTGGLHNEQFF. The whole variable domain, filled in from reference TRBV7-2 and TRBJ2-1, reads GAGVSQSPSNKVTEKGKDVELRCDPISGHTALYWYRQSLGQGLEFLIYFQGNSAPDKSGLPSDRFSAERTGGSVSTLTIQRTQQEDSAVYLCASSLVTGGLHNEQFFGPGTRLTVL.